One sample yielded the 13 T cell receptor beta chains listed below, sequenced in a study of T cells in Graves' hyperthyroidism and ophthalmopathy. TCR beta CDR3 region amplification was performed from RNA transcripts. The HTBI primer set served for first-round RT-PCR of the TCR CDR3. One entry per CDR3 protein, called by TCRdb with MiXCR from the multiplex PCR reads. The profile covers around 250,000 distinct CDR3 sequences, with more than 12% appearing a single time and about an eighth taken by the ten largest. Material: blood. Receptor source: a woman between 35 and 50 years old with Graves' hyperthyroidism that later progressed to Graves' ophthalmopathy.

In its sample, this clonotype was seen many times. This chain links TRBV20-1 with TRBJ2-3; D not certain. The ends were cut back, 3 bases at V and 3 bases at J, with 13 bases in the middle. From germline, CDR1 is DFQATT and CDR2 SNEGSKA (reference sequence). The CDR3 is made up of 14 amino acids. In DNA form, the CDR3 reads TGCAGTGCTAGGATGCCTGCCAAAACAGATACGCAGTATTTT. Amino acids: CSARMPAKTDTQYF.

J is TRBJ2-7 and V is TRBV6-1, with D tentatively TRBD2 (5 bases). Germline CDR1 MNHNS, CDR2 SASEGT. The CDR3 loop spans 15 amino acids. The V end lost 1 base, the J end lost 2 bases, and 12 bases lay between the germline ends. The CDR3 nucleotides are TGTGCCAGCAGTGAAGGAGGACGTAGCGCCTACGAGCAGTACTTC. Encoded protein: CASSEGGRSAYEQYF.

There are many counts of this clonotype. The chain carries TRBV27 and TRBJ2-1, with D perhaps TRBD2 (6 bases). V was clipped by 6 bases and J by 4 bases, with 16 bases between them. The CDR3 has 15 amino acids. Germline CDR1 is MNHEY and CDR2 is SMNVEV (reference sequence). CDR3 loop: CASSGSRGHYNEQFF. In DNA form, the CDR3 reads TGTGCCAGCAGCGGGAGTCGGGGCCATTACAATGAGCAGTTCTTC.

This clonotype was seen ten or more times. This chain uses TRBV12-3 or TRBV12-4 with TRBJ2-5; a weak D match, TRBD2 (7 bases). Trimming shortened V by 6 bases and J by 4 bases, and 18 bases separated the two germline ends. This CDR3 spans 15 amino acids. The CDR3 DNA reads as TGTGCCAGCAGCCCTGTAGGGGGGGCCCCAGAGACCCAGTACTTC. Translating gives CASSPVGGAPETQYF.

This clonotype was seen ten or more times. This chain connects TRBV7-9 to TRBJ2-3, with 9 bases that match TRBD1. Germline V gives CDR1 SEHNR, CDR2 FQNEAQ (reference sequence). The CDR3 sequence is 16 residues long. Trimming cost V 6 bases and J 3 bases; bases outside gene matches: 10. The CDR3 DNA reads TGTGCCAGCAGTCATACGCCGGGACAGGGAACAGATACGCAGTATTTT. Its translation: CASSHTPGQGTDTQYF.

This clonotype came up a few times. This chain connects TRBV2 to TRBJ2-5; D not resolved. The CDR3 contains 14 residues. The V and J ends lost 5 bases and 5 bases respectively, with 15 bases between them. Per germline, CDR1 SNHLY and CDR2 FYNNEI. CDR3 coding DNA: TGTGCCAGCAGTACCCGACTGGGAAGGGAGACCCAGTACTTC. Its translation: CASSTRLGRETQYF.

This chain's CDR3 is CASSSILGQGSMSPLHF. The CDR3 region has the DNA TGTGCCAGCAGTTCGATTTTGGGACAGGGGTCGATGTCACCCCTCCACTTT. J is TRBJ1-6 and V is TRBV28; 10 bases are shared with TRBD1. This CDR3 region has 17 residues. V shed 4 bases and J 10 bases; nucleotides not matched to a gene: 13. The germline V gene has CDR1 MDHEN and CDR2 SYDVKM. The complete variable domain, with remaining parts taken from reference TRBV28 and TRBJ1-6, reads DVKVTQSSRYLVKRTGEKVFLECVQDMDHENMFWYRQDPGLGLRLIYFSYDVKMKEKGDIPEGYSVSREKKERFSLILESASTNQTSMYLCASSSILGQGSMSPLHFGNGTRLTVT.

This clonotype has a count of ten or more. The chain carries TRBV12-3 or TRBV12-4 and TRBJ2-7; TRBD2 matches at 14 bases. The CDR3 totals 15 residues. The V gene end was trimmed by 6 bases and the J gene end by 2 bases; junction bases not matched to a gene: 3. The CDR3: CASRRGLAGAYEQYF. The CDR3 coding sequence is TGTGCCAGCAGGCGGGGACTAGCGGGAGCCTACGAGCAGTACTTC.

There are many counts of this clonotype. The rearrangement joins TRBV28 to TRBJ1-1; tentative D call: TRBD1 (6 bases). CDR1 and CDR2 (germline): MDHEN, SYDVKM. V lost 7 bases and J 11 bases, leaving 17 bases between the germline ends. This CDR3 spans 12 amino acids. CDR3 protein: CASKGNREGAFF. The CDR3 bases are TGTGCCAGCAAAGGGAACAGGGAGGGGGCTTTCTTT. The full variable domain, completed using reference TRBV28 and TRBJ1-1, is DVKVTQSSRYLVKRTGEKVFLECVQDMDHENMFWYRQDPGLGLRLIYFSYDVKMKEKGDIPEGYSVSREKKERFSLILESASTNQTSMYLCASKGNREGAFFGQGTRLTVV.

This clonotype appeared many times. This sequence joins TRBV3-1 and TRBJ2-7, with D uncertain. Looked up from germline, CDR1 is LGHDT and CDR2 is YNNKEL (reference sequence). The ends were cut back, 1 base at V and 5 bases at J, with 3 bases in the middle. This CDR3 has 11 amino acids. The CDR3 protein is CASSQVNEQYF. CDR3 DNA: TGTGCCAGCAGCCAAGTGAACGAGCAGTACTTC.

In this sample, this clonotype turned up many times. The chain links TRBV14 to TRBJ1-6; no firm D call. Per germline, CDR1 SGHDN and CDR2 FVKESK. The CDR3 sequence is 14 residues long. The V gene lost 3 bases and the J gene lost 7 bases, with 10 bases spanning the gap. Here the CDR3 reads CASSHETPNSPLHF. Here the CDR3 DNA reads TGTGCCAGCAGCCACGAGACCCCAAATTCACCCCTCCACTTT.

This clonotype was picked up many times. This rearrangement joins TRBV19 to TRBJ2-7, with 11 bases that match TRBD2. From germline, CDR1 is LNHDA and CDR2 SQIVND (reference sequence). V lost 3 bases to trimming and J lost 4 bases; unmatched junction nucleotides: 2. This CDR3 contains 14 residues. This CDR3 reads CASSMGLADYEQYF. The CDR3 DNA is TGTGCCAGTAGTATGGGACTAGCGGATTACGAGCAGTACTTC.

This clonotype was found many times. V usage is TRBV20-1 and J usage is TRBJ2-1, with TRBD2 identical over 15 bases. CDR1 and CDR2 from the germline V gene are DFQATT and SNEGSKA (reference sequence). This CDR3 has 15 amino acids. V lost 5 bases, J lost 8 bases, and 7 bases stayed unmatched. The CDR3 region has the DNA TGCAGTGCTCCGCGGACTAGCGGGAGGGCCGATGAGCAGTTCTTC. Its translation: CSAPRTSGRADEQFF.